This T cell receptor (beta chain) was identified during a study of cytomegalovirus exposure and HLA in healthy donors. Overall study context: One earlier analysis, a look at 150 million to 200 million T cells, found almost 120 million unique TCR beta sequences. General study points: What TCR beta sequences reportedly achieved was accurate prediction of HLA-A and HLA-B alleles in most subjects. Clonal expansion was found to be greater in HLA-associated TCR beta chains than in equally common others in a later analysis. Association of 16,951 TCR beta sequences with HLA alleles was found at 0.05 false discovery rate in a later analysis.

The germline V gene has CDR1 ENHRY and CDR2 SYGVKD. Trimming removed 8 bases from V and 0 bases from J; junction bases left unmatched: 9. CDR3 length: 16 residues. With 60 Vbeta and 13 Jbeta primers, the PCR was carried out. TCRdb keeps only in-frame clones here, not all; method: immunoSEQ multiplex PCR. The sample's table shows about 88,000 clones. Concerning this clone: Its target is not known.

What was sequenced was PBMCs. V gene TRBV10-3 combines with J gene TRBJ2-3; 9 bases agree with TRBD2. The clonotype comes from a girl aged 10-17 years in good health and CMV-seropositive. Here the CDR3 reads CAIGDGAGGSTDTQYF. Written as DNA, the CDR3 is TGTGCCATCGGAGACGGGGCGGGGGGGAGCACAGATACGCAGTATTTT.